This TCR beta chain derives from a study of T-cell memory formation after mild COVID-19. Study background: In these data, TCR clusters were largely donor specific. Study outcomes and limitations: Second-wave clones that peaked on day 37 lacked confirmed SARS-CoV-2 specificity. Whereas later expanders leaned CD4+, clones contracting day 15 to 85 showed a balanced CD4/CD8 makeup. Contracting CD4+ clones sat mainly in CM and EM; CD8+ in EMRA.

TCRdb used MiXCR to reprocess the 5' RACE reads, holding one entry per CDR3 protein. The table has a few hundred thousand distinct CDR3 sequences, approximately 25% seen once. This clonotype was recorded many times. Antigen unknown. The origin of this receptor is an adult woman who had mild COVID-19 (a few samples of this study predate the infection). Cell type and time point are not known. The sequenced material came from PBMCs or a T cell subset sorted from them (not recorded which).

DNA of the CDR3: TGTGCCTGGAGTGTAACGGCAGTCGAGCAGTACTTC. It encodes CAWSVTAVEQYF. J is TRBJ2-7 and V is TRBV30, with D unresolved. Germline V gene data show CDR1 as GTSNPN and CDR2 as SVGIG (reference sequence). The CDR3 totals 12 residues. Trimming left V 0 bases short and J 6 bases short, with 9 bases between.